This T cell receptor beta chain was recorded in a study of blood T cell repertoires in COVID-19. Study at large: The samples span acute and convalescent COVID-19 from the United States, Italy and Spain.

The CDR3 length is 16 residues. V shed 2 bases and J 0 bases; nucleotides not matched to a gene: 7. Germline-derived CDR1 and CDR2 are SEHNR and FQNEAQ (reference sequence). Per the original methods: Amplification of reference gene primers provided the estimated nucleated cell counts. Using immunoSEQ multiplex PCR, the repertoire was profiled, and TCRdb retains in-frame clones only, with some absent. D and trimming come from the DNA, and the V and J calls and clone size come from that table. The profile shows hundreds of thousands of clones, about nine tenths of them singletons. Cohort placement rested on clinical history that participants reported themselves. Recovered status applied to Cohort 3 donors who had two consecutive negative PCRs. It also applied to those with clearance or with symptom resolution.

This rearrangement joins TRBV7-9 to TRBJ2-7; 7 nucleotides line up with TRBD2. The sequenced sample was PBMCs or T cells enriched from blood (not recorded which). The receptor comes from a woman aged 55 to 70 who had recovered from COVID-19. The CDR3 sequence is CASSLSVGGYSYEQYF. Written as DNA, the CDR3 is TGTGCCAGCAGCTTAAGTGTGGGGGGGTACTCCTACGAGCAGTACTTC.